This T cell receptor beta chain originates from a study of blood T cell repertoires in COVID-19. The overall study: COVID-19 samples, acute and convalescent, were from the United States, Italy and Spain. The cDNA or gDNA used as material had been derived from T cells, B-cell-depleted T cells, or PBMCs.

Under the authors' procedure: The assay estimated nucleated cells by amplifying reference gene primers. The protocol was immunoSEQ multiplex PCR, while the TCRdb copy is restricted to in-frame clones and leaves out a portion. V and J calls and clone size follow that table, whereas D and trimming were derived from the DNA. This sample has some 220,000 clones; around 84% occur once, and the top ten carry 10% to 15%. This CDR3 contains 15 residues. CDR1 and CDR2 (germline): SQVTM, ANQGSEA. Trimming removed 2 bases from V and 2 bases from J; junction bases left unmatched: 6. Sequenced material: peripheral blood. The receptor was isolated from a human donor in a cohort sampled during active COVID-19. The V and J genes are TRBV29-1 and TRBJ2-1; 7 bases fit TRBD1. The CDR3 DNA follows: TGCAGCGTTGAAAAAAAGCAGGGGGCCTACAATGAGCAGTTCTTC. The encoded protein is CSVEKKQGAYNEQFF.